Below are 29 T cell receptor beta chains sequenced from a single sample in a study of response to subunit inactivated influenza vaccine. TCRdb used MiXCR to reprocess the RT-PCR reads, holding one entry per CDR3 protein. In the table there are about 500,000 distinct CDR3 sequences, 15% to 20% of which are singletons. Specimen: CD4+ T cells sorted from PBMCs, collected roughly 24 months after vaccination. Receptor source: a man aged 50 to 69 who received an inactivated influenza vaccine.

The genes are TRBV2 and TRBJ1-1; D possibly corresponds to TRBD1 (5 bases). Germline CDR1 SNHLY, CDR2 FYNNEI. The CDR3 loop spans 12 amino acids. Trimming removed 6 bases from V and 6 bases from J, with 11 bases in between. In DNA form, the CDR3 reads TGTGCCAGCAGGCAGGGTATTGCTGAAGCTTTCTTT. Encoded protein: CASRQGIAEAFF. The full variable domain, completed using reference TRBV2 and TRBJ1-1, is EPEVTQTPSHQVTQMGQEVILRCVPISNHLYFYWYRQILGQKVEFLVSFYNNEISEKSEIFDDQFSVERPDGSNFTLKIRSTKLEDSAMYFCASRQGIAEAFFGQGTRLTVV.

This chain links TRBV20-1 with TRBJ2-1; 10 bases are a match to TRBD2. Losses at the gene ends were 2 bases for V and 3 bases for J; bases not matched to a gene: 1. Germline CDR1 is DFQATT and CDR2 is SNEGSKA (reference sequence). This CDR3 is 14 amino acids long. The CDR3 region is CSARRTSGYNEQFF. The DNA of the CDR3 is TGCAGTGCTAGAAGGACTAGCGGCTACAATGAGCAGTTCTTC.

This clonotype has a handful of counts. This chain joins TRBV28 and TRBJ1-2; D remains ambiguous. This CDR3 spans 11 amino acids. Trimming took off 5 bases at V and 5 bases at J, with 6 bases between the two ends. From germline, CDR1 is MDHEN and CDR2 SYDVKM. CDR3 sequence (DNA): TGTGCCAGCAGTAGCCAGTATGGCTACACCTTC. Residues: CASSSQYGYTF.

In its sample, this clonotype was seen a few times. This sequence joins TRBV5-6 and TRBJ1-1; possible D gene TRBD1, 5 bases. The CDR3 is 14 residues long. The V end was cut by 4 bases, the J end by 4 bases, with 14 bases between. Looked up from germline, CDR1 is SGHDT and CDR2 is YYEEEE. CDR3: CASSVERGSTEAFF. CDR3 nucleotides: TGTGCCAGCAGCGTGGAGAGGGGAAGCACTGAAGCTTTCTTT. The variable domain in full, completed from reference TRBV5-6 and TRBJ1-1, reads DAGVTQSPTHLIKTRGQQVTLRCSPKSGHDTVSWYQQALGQGPQFIFQYYEEEERQRGNFPDRFSGHQFPNYSSELNVNALLLGDSALYLCASSVERGSTEAFFGQGTRLTVV.

This clonotype was detected only a few times. J is TRBJ2-7 and V is TRBV28, with D uncertain. Per the germline V gene, CDR1 is MDHEN and CDR2 is SYDVKM. This CDR3 spans 14 amino acids. V was cut by 4 bases and J by 3 bases, with 13 bases left in between. The CDR3: CASSSPDKIYEQYF. CDR3 DNA sequence: TGTGCCAGCAGTTCGCCCGACAAGATCTACGAGCAGTACTTC. Looking up the rest from reference TRBV28 and TRBJ2-7 gives the full variable domain: DVKVTQSSRYLVKRTGEKVFLECVQDMDHENMFWYRQDPGLGLRLIYFSYDVKMKEKGDIPEGYSVSREKKERFSLILESASTNQTSMYLCASSSPDKIYEQYFGPGTRLTVT.

This clonotype was counted a few times. This sequence joins TRBV7-2 and TRBJ2-7; D call uncertain. This CDR3 spans 14 amino acids. Germline CDR1 is SGHTA and CDR2 is FQGNSA. V was cut by 1 base and J by 0 bases, with 7 bases left in between. The CDR3, as DNA: TGTGCCAGCAGCTTAGGACCTCGCTCCTACGAGCAGTACTTC. This translates into CASSLGPRSYEQYF.

In this sample, this clonotype turned up a few times. The germline gene is not matched at one end of the junction; a read error may be the cause. J is TRBJ2-3 and V is TRBV20-1, with 7 nucleotides matching TRBD2. Germline V gene sequence: CDR1 DFQATT, CDR2 SNEGSKA (reference sequence). The CDR3 loop spans 14 amino acids. The CDR3 nucleotides read TGCAGTACTAGCGTTATGGTGGGCACAGATACGCAGTATTTT. It encodes CSTSVMVGTDTQYF.

The CDR3: CATNSHNEQFF. CDR3 coding DNA: TGTGCCACCAATTCACACAATGAGCAGTTCTTC. The genes are TRBV24-1 and TRBJ2-1, with D hard to call. Germline V CDR1 and CDR2: KGHDR, SFDVKD. V was pared by 8 bases and J by 5 bases, with 6 bases between. There are 11 residues in the CDR3.

This clonotype was seen only a few times. The chain carries TRBV4-3 and TRBJ2-7, with D perhaps being TRBD1 or TRBD2 (6 bases each). The CDR3 covers 15 residues. Germline lookup yields CDR1 LGHNA and CDR2 YSLEER. V lost 0 bases, J lost 5 bases, and 14 bases lay in between. The CDR3 sequence is CASSQEVLGGHEQYF. CDR3 DNA sequence: TGCGCCAGCAGCCAAGAAGTCCTGGGGGGCCACGAGCAGTACTTC.

This clonotype turned up a few times. The V and J genes are TRBV27 and TRBJ2-3; D may be TRBD1 (5 bases). Trimming cost V 5 bases and J 4 bases, with 13 bases left between them. The germline gives CDR1 MNHEY, CDR2 SMNVEV (reference sequence). The CDR3 loop spans 14 amino acids. CDR3 nucleotides: TGTGCCAGCAGTCGAAAGGGGCCGCCAGATACGCAGTATTTT. Residues: CASSRKGPPDTQYF.

The V and J genes are TRBV20-1 and TRBJ1-5; D is unresolved. From germline, CDR1 is DFQATT and CDR2 SNEGSKA (reference sequence). The CDR3 consists of 14 residues. Trimming removed 1 base from V and 0 bases from J, with 7 bases in between. CDR3 sequence reads: CSARAPGSNQPQHF. The CDR3 DNA reads TGCAGTGCTAGAGCCCCGGGTAGCAATCAGCCCCAGCATTTT.

V usage is TRBV10-3 and J usage is TRBJ2-1; 11 bases map to TRBD2. The V gene end was trimmed by 7 bases and the J gene end by 2 bases; junction bases not matched to a gene: 7. Germline CDR1 is ENHRY and CDR2 is SYGVKD. CDR3 length equals 16 residues. The CDR3 bases are TGTGCCATCAACCCGGGGACTAGCGGAGCCTACAATGAGCAGTTCTTC. Encoded protein: CAINPGTSGAYNEQFF.

This chain links TRBV11-2 with TRBJ2-7; TRBD1 agrees at 7 bases. CDR1 and CDR2 from the germline V gene are SGHAT and FQNNGV. The CDR3 consists of 15 residues. Losses at the gene ends were 5 bases for V and 2 bases for J; bases not matched to a gene: 9. The CDR3 here is CASSLTGQAAYEQYF. CDR3 coding DNA: TGTGCCAGCAGCCTCACAGGACAGGCTGCCTACGAGCAGTACTTC.

This clonotype was seen a few times. Here the CDR3 reads CASTLESWGGGIEAFF. CDR3 coding DNA: TGCGCCAGCACCCTTGAGAGTTGGGGAGGAGGGATTGAAGCTTTCTTT. The J gene is TRBJ1-1, the V gene TRBV5-1; no definite D call. Trimming cost V 6 bases and J 7 bases, with 25 bases left between them. The CDR3 loop spans 16 amino acids. Germline V gene lookup returns CDR1 SGHRS and CDR2 YFSETQ.

V gene TRBV27 combines with J gene TRBJ2-2; D uncertain. This CDR3 has 14 amino acids. The ends were cut back, 1 base at V and 5 bases at J, with 8 bases in the middle. Germline loops: CDR1 MNHEY, CDR2 SMNVEV (reference sequence). The CDR3 nucleotides read TGTGCCAGCAGTTTATTTGGGGAAACCGGGGAGCTGTTTTTT. This sequence encodes CASSLFGETGELFF.

The chain has TRBV5-1 and TRBJ2-2, with D perhaps TRBD2 (7 bases). Trimming shortened V by 1 base and J by 3 bases, and 10 bases separated the two germline ends. The CDR3 is made up of 15 amino acids. Germline V gene lookup returns CDR1 SGHRS and CDR2 YFSETQ. Here the CDR3 DNA reads TGCGCCAGCAGCTTGCGGGGGGCTGACACCGGGGAGCTGTTTTTT. Its translation: CASSLRGADTGELFF. The full variable domain, rest sourced from reference TRBV5-1 and TRBJ2-2, is KAGVTQTPRYLIKTRGQQVTLSCSPISGHRSVSWYQQTPGQGLQFLFEYFSETQRNKGNFPGRFSGRQFSNSRSEMNVSTLELGDSALYLCASSLRGADTGELFFGEGSRLTVL.

The V call is TRBV6-1, the J call TRBJ1-1, with D perhaps TRBD1 (5 bases). This CDR3 comprises 14 residues. V gave up 6 bases and J gave up 1 base, with 12 bases separating them. Germline V lookup: CDR1 MNHNS, CDR2 SASEGT. This CDR3 reads CASRRDGTNTEAFF. In DNA form, the CDR3 reads TGTGCCAGCAGAAGGGACGGGACGAACACTGAAGCTTTCTTT.

V and J are TRBV4-1 and TRBJ1-1; D unresolved. CDR1 is MGHRA and CDR2 is YSYEKL in the germline V gene. Trimming pared 4 bases from V and 5 bases from J, leaving 20 bases between. The CDR3 spans 16 residues. CDR3 region: CASSRMAAGWVTEAFF. CDR3 sequence (DNA): TGCGCCAGCAGCCGGATGGCTGCAGGCTGGGTTACTGAAGCTTTCTTT.

This clonotype was found a few times. The gene calls are TRBV7-2 and TRBJ2-3; D gene ambiguous. This CDR3 comprises 13 residues. CDR1 and CDR2 from the germline V gene are SGHTA and FQGNSA. Trimming cost V 0 bases and J 7 bases, with 8 bases left between them. CDR3 amino acids: CASSLAGPNTQYF. CDR3 bases: TGTGCCAGCAGCTTAGCGGGCCCTAATACGCAGTATTTT. Supplemented by reference TRBV7-2 and TRBJ2-3, the full variable domain reads GAGVSQSPSNKVTEKGKDVELRCDPISGHTALYWYRQSLGQGLEFLIYFQGNSAPDKSGLPSDRFSAERTGGSVSTLTIQRTQQEDSAVYLCASSLAGPNTQYFGPGTRLTVL.

This clonotype was seen repeatedly, ten times or more. The chain joins TRBV10-3 to TRBJ1-5; D not certain. V lost 3 bases and J 1 base, leaving 4 bases between the germline ends. The CDR3 runs 13 residues. Germline CDR1 is ENHRY and CDR2 is SYGVKD. The CDR3 nucleotides read TGTGCCATCAGTGAAGGCAGCAATCAGCCCCAGCATTTT. Translated, it gives CAISEGSNQPQHF.

This chain uses TRBV5-1 with TRBJ2-7; 7 bases agree with TRBD1. This CDR3 is 14 amino acids long. The trim removed 6 bases at V and 4 bases at J, leaving 10 bases unmatched. Germline CDR1 and CDR2: SGHRS and YFSETQ. The CDR3 coding sequence is TGCGCCAGCACCATACCGGGACAGAATTACGAGCAGTACTTC. Translating it yields CASTIPGQNYEQYF.

This chain connects TRBV20-1 to TRBJ2-1, with D uncertain. With 3 bases removed from V and 10 bases from J, the gap between germline ends came to 13 bases. The CDR3 spans 12 residues. Germline V CDR1 and CDR2: DFQATT, SNEGSKA (reference sequence). CDR3 bases: TGCAGTGCTAGCAGGACGCGCATGGAGCAGTTCTTC. Protein: CSASRTRMEQFF.

This clonotype showed up just a few times. The chain links TRBV28 to TRBJ2-1, with a weak D call TRBD1 (6 bases). The V and J ends lost 2 bases and 9 bases respectively, with 29 bases between them. Germline V gene lookup returns CDR1 MDHEN and CDR2 SYDVKM. CDR3 length equals 19 residues. CDR3 DNA sequence: TGTGCCAGCAGTTTAAGCCGTGGGGGCGGGCAATTGGACAACTCTGAGCAGTTCTTC. It is translated as CASSLSRGGGQLDNSEQFF.

This clonotype came up a few times. The chain recombines TRBV6-1 with TRBJ2-3; perhaps D is TRBD1 or TRBD2 (5 bases each). The germline V gene has CDR1 MNHNS and CDR2 SASEGT. The CDR3 contains 16 residues. V shed 4 bases and J shed 4 bases, with 18 bases lying between them. This CDR3 is CASSGSIGAGPDTQYF. The CDR3 region has the DNA TGTGCCAGCAGTGGTTCTATCGGGGCCGGTCCAGATACGCAGTATTTT.

This clonotype was counted ten times or more. This CDR3 reads CSATTHRGSQETQYF. CDR3 sequence (DNA): TGCAGTGCTACTACTCACAGGGGGAGCCAAGAGACCCAGTACTTC. The chain has TRBV20-1 and TRBJ2-5, with 8 bases matching TRBD1. The CDR3 is made up of 15 amino acids. V was clipped by 4 bases and J by 1 base; unmatched bases: 8. In germline, CDR1 is DFQATT, CDR2 SNEGSKA (reference sequence).

This clonotype was recorded a few times. The J gene is TRBJ2-7, the V gene TRBV2; D gene uncertain. The ends were cut back, 1 base at V and 1 base at J, with 8 bases in the middle. The CDR3 spans 14 residues. The germline CDR1 and CDR2 sequences are SNHLY and FYNNEI. CDR3: CASSEGSLSYEQYF. The CDR3 DNA sequence: TGTGCCAGCAGTGAAGGGAGTCTTTCCTACGAGCAGTACTTC.

The table lists this clonotype with a few counts. The chain links TRBV18 to TRBJ2-3; 8 bases agree with TRBD1. Per germline, CDR1 KGHSH and CDR2 LQKENI. The CDR3 sequence is 15 residues long. The ends lost 4 bases at V and 1 base at J; junction bases unmatched: 4. Here the CDR3 reads CASSLPGQGTDTQYF. The CDR3, as DNA: TGTGCCAGCTCACTCCCGGGACAGGGCACAGATACGCAGTATTTT. The full variable domain, rest sourced from reference TRBV18 and TRBJ2-3, is NAGVMQNPRHLVRRRGQEARLRCSPMKGHSHVYWYRQLPEEGLKFMVYLQKENIIDESGMPKERFSAEFPKEGPSILRIQQVVRGDSAAYFCASSLPGQGTDTQYFGPGTRLTVL.

The chain uses TRBV4-2 and TRBJ2-7; tentatively, D is TRBD2 (6 bases). This CDR3 has 17 residues. Germline CDR1 reads LGHNA; CDR2 reads YNFKEQ. Trimming removed 0 bases at V and 2 bases at J, with 17 bases between. CDR3 nucleotide sequence: TGTGCCAGCAGCCAAGATTTCGGGCTAGCGACAACCTACGAGCAGTACTTC. The encoded protein is CASSQDFGLATTYEQYF.

This clonotype appeared a few times. This chain links TRBV20-1 with TRBJ1-4; possibly TRBD1 for D (5 bases). This CDR3 contains 13 residues. Germline assignment: CDR1 DFQATT and CDR2 SNEGSKA (reference sequence). Trimming took off 3 bases at V and 4 bases at J, with 9 bases between the two ends. This chain's CDR3 is CSASPTVNEKLFF. In DNA form, the CDR3 reads TGCAGTGCTAGCCCGACAGTTAATGAAAAACTGTTTTTT.